Listed below are T cell receptor beta chains from one sample, sequenced in a study of T cells after yellow fever vaccination. TCRdb independently ran MiXCR on the 5' RACE reads; one entry per CDR3 protein. The table shows about 160,000 distinct CDR3 sequences, with 9.3% occurring only once. This specimen consisted of CD8+ T cells sorted from PBMCs, obtained 45 days after the yellow fever booster vaccination. The receptors stem from a man aged 18 to 35 who received the YFV17D yellow fever vaccine. Both conserved end residues are trimmed from each CDR3. Size values are once, few and many counts, or a class for expanded clones, and some rows have none.

length: 14
J: TRBJ1-2
V: TRBV7-9
size: few
CDR3: ASSSLTRDIGYGYT

length: 13
J: TRBJ1-4
V: TRBV4-1
size: NA
CDR3: ASSHPTGGGEKLF

length: 11
J: TRBJ1-3
V: TRBV29-1
size: few
CDR3: SVGSGPGNTIY

length: 9
J: TRBJ2-7
V: TRBV7-2
size: NA
CDR3: ASSLMGEQY

length: 13
J: TRBJ1-3
V: TRBV7-9
size: few
CDR3: ASSLTGRGENTIY

length: 13
J: TRBJ2-1
V: TRBV5-1
size: many
CDR3: ASSYTGPTYNEQF

length: 15
J: TRBJ2-1
V: TRBV6-2/TRBV6-3
size: NA
CDR3: ASRRDRDYSSYNEQF

length: 14
J: TRBJ2-2
V: TRBV6-2/TRBV6-3
size: few
CDR3: ASGGLRAGSTGELF

length: 16
J: TRBJ2-1
V: TRBV6-6
size: few
CDR3: ASRPHPTGPSSYNEQF

length: 10
J: TRBJ2-7
V: TRBV29-1
size: NA
CDR3: SATGRAGEQY

length: 12
J: TRBJ2-3
V: TRBV7-9
size: many
CDR3: ASSLELGRDTQY

length: 13
J: TRBJ1-1
V: TRBV7-9
size: many
CDR3: ASSSRGTGETEAF